Sequencing of this T cell receptor (beta chain) was carried out in a study of cytomegalovirus exposure and HLA in healthy donors. Study observations and caveats: In a later analysis, a genetic analysis reported fewer productive-TCR N-insertions in an Asian-associated ancestry cluster than the cohort average. It was only CMV serostatus that was available as immune exposure information.

Primers: 60 Vbeta forward and 13 Jbeta reverse. Produced via immunoSEQ multiplex PCR; TCRdb's table is partial and in-frame only. In the table there are roughly 110,000 clones, about three quarters of which are singletons. A remark on this clone: Its specificity is unknown.

Unrecorded immune exposures were likely, despite nominal health at sampling. With 4 bases removed from V and 4 bases from J, the gap between germline ends came to 24 bases. Germline V gene sequence: CDR1 SGHNT, CDR2 YYREEE (reference sequence). The CDR3 has 17 amino acids. Sequencing was done on a sample of PBMCs. The genes are TRBV5-4 and TRBJ2-7; TRBD2 is a possible D gene (5 bases). This sequence originates from a boy aged 5-17 years in good health and CMV-seronegative. The CDR3 DNA follows: TGTGCCAGCAGCCGAACCTTGCGGGCGCGAGAGTCTTACGAGCAGTACTTC. Its protein product is CASSRTLRARESYEQYF.